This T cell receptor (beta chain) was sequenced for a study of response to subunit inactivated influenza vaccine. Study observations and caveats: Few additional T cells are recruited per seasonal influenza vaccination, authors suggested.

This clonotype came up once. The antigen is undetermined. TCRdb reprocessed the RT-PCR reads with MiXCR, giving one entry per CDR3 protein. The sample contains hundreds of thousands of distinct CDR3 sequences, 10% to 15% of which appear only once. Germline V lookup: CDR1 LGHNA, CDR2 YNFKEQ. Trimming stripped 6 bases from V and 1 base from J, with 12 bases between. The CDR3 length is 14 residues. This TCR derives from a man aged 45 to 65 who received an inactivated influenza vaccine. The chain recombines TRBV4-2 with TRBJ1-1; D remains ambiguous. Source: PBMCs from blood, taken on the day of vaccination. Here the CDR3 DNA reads TGTGCCAGCAGATCCGCCCCCGGGAACACTGAAGCTTTCTTT. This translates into CASRSAPGNTEAFF.